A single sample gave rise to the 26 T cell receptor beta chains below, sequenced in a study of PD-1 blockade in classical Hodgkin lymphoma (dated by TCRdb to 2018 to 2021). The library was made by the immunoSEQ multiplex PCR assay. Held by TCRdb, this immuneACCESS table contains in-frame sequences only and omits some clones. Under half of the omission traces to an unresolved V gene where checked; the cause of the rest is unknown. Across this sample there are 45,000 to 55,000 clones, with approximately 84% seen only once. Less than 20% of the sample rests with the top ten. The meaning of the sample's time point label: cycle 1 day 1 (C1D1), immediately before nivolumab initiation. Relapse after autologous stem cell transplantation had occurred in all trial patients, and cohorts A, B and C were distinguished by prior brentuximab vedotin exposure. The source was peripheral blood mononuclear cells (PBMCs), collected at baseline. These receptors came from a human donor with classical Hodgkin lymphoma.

CDR3 DNA: TGTGCCAGCAGCTCCCGGGACAGGGTAGGAGGGGAGACCCAGTACTTC. It codes for CASSSRDRVGGETQYF. The chain is built from TRBV11-2 and TRBJ2-5; the match to TRBD1 covers 9 bases. Germline assignment: CDR1 SGHAT and CDR2 FQNNGV. Trimming removed 4 bases from V and 5 bases from J; junction bases left unmatched: 11. This CDR3 is 16 amino acids long.

The CDR3 loop is CASSPTSGNEQFF. CDR3 DNA: TGCGCCAGCAGCCCGACTAGCGGGAATGAGCAGTTCTTC. The V call is TRBV4-3, the J call TRBJ2-1; TRBD2 aligns across 10 bases. The length of the CDR3 is 13 residues. V was clipped by 4 bases and J by 7 bases; unmatched bases: 1. Per the germline V gene, CDR1 is LGHNA and CDR2 is YSLEER.

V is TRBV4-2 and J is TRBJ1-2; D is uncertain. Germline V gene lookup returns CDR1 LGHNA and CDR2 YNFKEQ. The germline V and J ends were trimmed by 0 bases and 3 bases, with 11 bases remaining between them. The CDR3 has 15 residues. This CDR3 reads CASSQDLLRDYGYTF. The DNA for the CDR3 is TGTGCCAGCAGCCAAGATCTATTGCGGGACTATGGCTACACCTTC.

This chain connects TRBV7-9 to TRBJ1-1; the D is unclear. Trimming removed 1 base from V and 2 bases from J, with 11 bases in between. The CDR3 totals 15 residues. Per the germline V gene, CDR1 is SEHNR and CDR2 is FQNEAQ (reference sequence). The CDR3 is CASSLGRVANTEAFF. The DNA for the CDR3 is TGTGCCAGCAGCTTAGGTCGGGTGGCTAACACTGAAGCTTTCTTT.

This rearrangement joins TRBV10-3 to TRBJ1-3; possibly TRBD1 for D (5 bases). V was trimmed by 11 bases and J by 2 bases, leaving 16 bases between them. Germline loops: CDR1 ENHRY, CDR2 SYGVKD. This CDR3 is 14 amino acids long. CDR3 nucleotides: TGTGCCGCGTCGCAGGGTCTTGCTGGAAACACCATATATTTT. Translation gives CAASQGLAGNTIYF.

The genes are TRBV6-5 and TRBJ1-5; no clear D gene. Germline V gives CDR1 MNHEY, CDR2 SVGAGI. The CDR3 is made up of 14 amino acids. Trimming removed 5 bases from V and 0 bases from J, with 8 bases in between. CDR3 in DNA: TGTGCCAGCAGTCGGACGGGTAGCAATCAGCCCCAGCATTTT. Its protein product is CASSRTGSNQPQHF.

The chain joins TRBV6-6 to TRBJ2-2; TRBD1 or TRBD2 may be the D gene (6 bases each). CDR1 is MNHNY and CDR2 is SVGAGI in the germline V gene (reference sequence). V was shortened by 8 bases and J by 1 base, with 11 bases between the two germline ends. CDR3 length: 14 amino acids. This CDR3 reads CASRGQGNTGELFF. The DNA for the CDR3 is TGTGCCAGCCGGGGGCAGGGGAACACCGGGGAGCTGTTTTTT.

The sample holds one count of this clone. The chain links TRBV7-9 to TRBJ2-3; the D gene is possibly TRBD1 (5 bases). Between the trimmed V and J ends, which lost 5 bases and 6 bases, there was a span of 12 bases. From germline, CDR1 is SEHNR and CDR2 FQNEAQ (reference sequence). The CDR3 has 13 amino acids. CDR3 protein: CASSQGALDTQYF. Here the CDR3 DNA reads TGTGCCAGCAGCCAAGGGGCTCTGGATACGCAGTATTTT.

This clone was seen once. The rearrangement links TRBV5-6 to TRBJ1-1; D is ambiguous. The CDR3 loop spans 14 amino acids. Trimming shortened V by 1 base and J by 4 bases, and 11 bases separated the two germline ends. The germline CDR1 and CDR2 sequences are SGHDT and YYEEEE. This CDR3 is CASSLRSVGTEAFF. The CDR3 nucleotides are TGTGCCAGCAGCTTGAGATCTGTCGGCACTGAAGCTTTCTTT. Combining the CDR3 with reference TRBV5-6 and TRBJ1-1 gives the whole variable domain DAGVTQSPTHLIKTRGQQVTLRCSPKSGHDTVSWYQQALGQGPQFIFQYYEEEERQRGNFPDRFSGHQFPNYSSELNVNALLLGDSALYLCASSLRSVGTEAFFGQGTRLTVV.

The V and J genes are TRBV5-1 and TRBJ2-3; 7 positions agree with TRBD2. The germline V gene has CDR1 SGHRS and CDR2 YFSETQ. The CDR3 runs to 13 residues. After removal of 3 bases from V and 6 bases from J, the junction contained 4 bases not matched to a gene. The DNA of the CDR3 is TGCGCCAGCAGCTCCGTCGGGGGGGATACGCAGTATTTT. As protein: CASSSVGGDTQYF.

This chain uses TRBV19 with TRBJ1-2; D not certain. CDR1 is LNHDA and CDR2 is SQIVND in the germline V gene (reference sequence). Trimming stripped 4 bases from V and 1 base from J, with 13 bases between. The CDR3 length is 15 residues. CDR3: CASSSKATSNYGYTF. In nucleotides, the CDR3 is TGTGCCAGTAGTAGTAAAGCCACTAGTAACTATGGCTACACCTTC.

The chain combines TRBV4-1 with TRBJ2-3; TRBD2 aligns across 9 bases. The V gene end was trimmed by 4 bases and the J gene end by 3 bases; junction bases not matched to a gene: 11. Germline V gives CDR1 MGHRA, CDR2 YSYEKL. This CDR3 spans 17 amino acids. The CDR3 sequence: CASSPFGQAGGTDTQYF. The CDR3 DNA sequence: TGCGCCAGCAGCCCATTTGGGCAAGCGGGAGGAACAGATACGCAGTATTTT.

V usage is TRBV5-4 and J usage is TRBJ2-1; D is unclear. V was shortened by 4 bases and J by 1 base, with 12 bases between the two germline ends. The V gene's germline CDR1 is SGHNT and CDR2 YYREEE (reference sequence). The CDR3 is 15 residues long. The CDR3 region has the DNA TGTGCCAGCAGCCCCAGTGGGGATTCCTACAATGAGCAGTTCTTC. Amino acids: CASSPSGDSYNEQFF.

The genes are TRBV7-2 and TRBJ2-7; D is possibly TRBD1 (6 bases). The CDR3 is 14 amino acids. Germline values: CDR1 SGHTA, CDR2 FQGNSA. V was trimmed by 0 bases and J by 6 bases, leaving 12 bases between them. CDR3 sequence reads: CASSLATRGVEQYF. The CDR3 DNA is TGTGCCAGCAGCTTAGCGACCAGGGGCGTCGAGCAGTACTTC.

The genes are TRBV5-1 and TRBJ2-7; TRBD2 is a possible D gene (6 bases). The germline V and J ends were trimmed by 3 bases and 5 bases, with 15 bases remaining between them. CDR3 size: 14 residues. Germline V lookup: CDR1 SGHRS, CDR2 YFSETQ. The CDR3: CASSSRSGVDEQYF. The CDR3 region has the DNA TGCGCCAGCAGCTCCCGATCGGGGGTTGACGAGCAGTACTTC.

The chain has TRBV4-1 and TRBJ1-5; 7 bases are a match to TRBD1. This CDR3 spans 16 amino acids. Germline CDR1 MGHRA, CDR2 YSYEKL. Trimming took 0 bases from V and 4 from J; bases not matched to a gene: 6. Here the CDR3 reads CASSQDTGTVNQPQHF. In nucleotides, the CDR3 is TGCGCCAGCAGCCAAGACACCGGGACAGTAAATCAGCCCCAGCATTTT.

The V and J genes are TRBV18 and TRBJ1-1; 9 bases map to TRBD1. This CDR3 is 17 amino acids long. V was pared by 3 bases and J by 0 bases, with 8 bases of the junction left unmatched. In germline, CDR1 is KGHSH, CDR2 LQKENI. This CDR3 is CASSPNRQGGMNTEAFF. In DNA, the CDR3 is TGTGCCAGCTCACCTAACCGACAGGGGGGGATGAACACTGAAGCTTTCTTT.

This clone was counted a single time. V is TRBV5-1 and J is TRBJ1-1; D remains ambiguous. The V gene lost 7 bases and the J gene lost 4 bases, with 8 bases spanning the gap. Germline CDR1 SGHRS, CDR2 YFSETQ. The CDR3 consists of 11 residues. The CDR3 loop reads CASVLGTEAFF. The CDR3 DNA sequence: TGCGCCAGCGTCCTGGGCACTGAAGCTTTCTTT.

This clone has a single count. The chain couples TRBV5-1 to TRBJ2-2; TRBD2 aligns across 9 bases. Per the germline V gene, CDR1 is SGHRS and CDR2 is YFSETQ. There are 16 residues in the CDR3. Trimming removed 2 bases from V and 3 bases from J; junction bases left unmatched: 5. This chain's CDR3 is CASSFSGSGDTGELFF. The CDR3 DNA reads TGCGCCAGCAGCTTTAGCGGGAGTGGTGACACCGGGGAGCTGTTTTTT.

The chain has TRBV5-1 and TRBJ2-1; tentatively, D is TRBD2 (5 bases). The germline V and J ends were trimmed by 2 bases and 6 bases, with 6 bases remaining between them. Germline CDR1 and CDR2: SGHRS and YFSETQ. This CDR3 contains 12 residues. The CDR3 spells CASSLGLNEQFF. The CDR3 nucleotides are TGCGCCAGCAGCTTAGGACTCAATGAGCAGTTCTTC.

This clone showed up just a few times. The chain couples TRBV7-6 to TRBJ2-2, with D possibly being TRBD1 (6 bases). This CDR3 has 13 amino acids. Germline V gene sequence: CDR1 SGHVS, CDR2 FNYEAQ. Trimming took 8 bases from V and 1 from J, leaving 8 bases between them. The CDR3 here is CASEGENTGELFF. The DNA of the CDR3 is TGTGCCAGCGAGGGGGAGAACACCGGGGAGCTGTTTTTT.

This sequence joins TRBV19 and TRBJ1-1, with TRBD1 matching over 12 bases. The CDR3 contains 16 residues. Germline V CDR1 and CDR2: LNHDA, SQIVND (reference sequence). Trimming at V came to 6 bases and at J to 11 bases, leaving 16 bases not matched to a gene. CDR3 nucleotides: TGTGCCAGTAGATTGGACCCCGGGACAGGGGGCCAAGTGGCTTTCTTT. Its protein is CASRLDPGTGGQVAFF. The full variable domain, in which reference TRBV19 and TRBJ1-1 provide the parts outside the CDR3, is DGGITQSPKYLFRKEGQNVTLSCEQNLNHDAMYWYRQDPGQGLRLIYYSQIVNDFQKGDIAEGYSVSREKKESFPLTVTSAQKNPTAFYLCASRLDPGTGGQVAFFGQGTRLTVV.

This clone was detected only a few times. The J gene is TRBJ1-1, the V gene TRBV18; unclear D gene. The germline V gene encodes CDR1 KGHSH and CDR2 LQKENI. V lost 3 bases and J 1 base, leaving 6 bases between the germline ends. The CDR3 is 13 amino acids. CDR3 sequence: CASSPPGNTEAFF. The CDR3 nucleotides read TGTGCCAGCTCACCCCCCGGGAACACTGAAGCTTTCTTT.

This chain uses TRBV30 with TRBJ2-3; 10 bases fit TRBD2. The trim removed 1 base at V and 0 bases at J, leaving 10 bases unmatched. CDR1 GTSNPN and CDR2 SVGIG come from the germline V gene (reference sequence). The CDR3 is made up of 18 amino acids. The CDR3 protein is CAWSAPLASGRSTDTQYF. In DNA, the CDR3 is TGTGCCTGGAGTGCCCCCCTGGCTAGCGGGAGAAGCACAGATACGCAGTATTTT.

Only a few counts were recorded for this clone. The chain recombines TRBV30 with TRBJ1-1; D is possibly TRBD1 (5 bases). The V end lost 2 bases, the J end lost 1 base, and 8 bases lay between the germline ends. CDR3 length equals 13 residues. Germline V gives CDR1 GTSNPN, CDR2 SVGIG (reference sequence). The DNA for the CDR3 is TGTGCCTGGAGTTTTGACAGGAACACTGAAGCTTTCTTT. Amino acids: CAWSFDRNTEAFF.

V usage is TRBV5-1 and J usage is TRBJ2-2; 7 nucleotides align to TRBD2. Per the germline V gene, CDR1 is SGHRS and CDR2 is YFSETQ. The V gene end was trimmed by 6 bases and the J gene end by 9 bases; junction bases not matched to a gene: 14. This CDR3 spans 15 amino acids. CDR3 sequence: CASIGGRSVARELFF. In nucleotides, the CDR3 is TGCGCCAGCATTGGCGGGAGATCGGTGGCTAGGGAGCTGTTTTTT.